This passage covers 15 T cell receptor beta chains from one sample sequenced in a study of cytotoxic CD8 clonotypes in ibrutinib-treated CLL. Here immunoSEQ multiplex PCR was the method, and the copy in TCRdb shows in-frame clones only, minus some. The sample yields roughly 250,000 clones, 70% seen once. Sequences were derived from PBMCs, sampled after 24 months of ibrutinib treatment. These receptors originate from a human donor with chronic lymphocytic leukemia.

This chain joins TRBV19 and TRBJ2-1; TRBD1 matches at 7 bases. The CDR3 is 16 amino acids. Trimming cost V 4 bases and J 6 bases; bases outside gene matches: 12. Per the germline V gene, CDR1 is LNHDA and CDR2 is SQIVND (reference sequence). The CDR3 bases are TGTGCCAGTAGTACCACACCTTCGACAGGGTTCAATGAGCAGTTCTTC. It yields the protein CASSTTPSTGFNEQFF.

This chain joins TRBV27 and TRBJ2-5, with 7 bases fitting TRBD1. The germline V gene encodes CDR1 MNHEY and CDR2 SMNVEV (reference sequence). Trimming took 7 bases from V and 7 from J; bases not matched to a gene: 12. This CDR3 spans 14 amino acids. The CDR3 coding sequence is TGTGCCAGCATGCCCAGGACAGGTGGCGCGACCCAGTACTTC. Protein product: CASMPRTGGATQYF.

The genes are TRBV27 and TRBJ1-2, with 8 bases that match TRBD1. Per germline, CDR1 MNHEY and CDR2 SMNVEV (reference sequence). The CDR3 is 14 amino acids. V gave up 1 base and J gave up 6 bases; unmatched junction bases: 4. CDR3 protein: CASSLYRGSDGYTF. The CDR3 DNA reads as TGTGCCAGCAGTTTATACAGGGGGTCGGATGGCTACACCTTC.

Of note for this clone: At one end the junction does not follow the germline gene, possibly because of a read error. The J gene is TRBJ2-5, the V gene TRBV11-2, with unresolved D. CDR3 length: 10 residues. Germline CDR1 and CDR2: SGHAT and FQNNGV. CDR3 in amino acids: CASSSSDVHF. The CDR3 DNA is TGTGCCAGCAGCTCCTCAGACGTGCACTTC.

V gene TRBV9 combines with J gene TRBJ1-4; 8 bases agree with TRBD1. Germline values: CDR1 SGDLS, CDR2 YYNGEE. This CDR3 comprises 14 residues. V shed 3 bases and J 3 bases; nucleotides not matched to a gene: 1. Here the CDR3 DNA reads TGTGCCAGCAGCGGACAGGGGTCTAATGAAAAACTGTTTTTT. Its translation: CASSGQGSNEKLFF.

This clone was observed a few times. The chain joins TRBV28 to TRBJ2-7; D might be TRBD2 (5 bases). The CDR3 runs to 16 residues. CDR1 and CDR2 from the germline V gene are MDHEN and SYDVKM. With 6 bases removed from V and 4 bases from J, the gap between germline ends came to 22 bases. CDR3 residues: CASSLAGIFPNYEQYF. As DNA, the CDR3 is TGTGCCAGCAGCCTGGCGGGCATTTTCCCCAATTACGAGCAGTACTTC.

The gene calls are TRBV7-3 and TRBJ2-7; D remains ambiguous. There are 14 residues in the CDR3. Germline loops: CDR1 SGHTA, CDR2 FQGTGA. V lost 5 bases to trimming and J lost 2 bases, with 13 bases between them. CDR3 DNA: TGTGCCAGCAGCCCCGCTTCGGAAGCCTACGAGCAGTACTTC. Translation gives CASSPASEAYEQYF. Complete variable domain (other parts from reference TRBV7-3 and TRBJ2-7): GAGVSQTPSNKVTEKGKYVELRCDPISGHTALYWYRQSLGQGPEFLIYFQGTGAADDSGLPNDRFFAVRPEGSVSTLKIQRTERGDSAVYLCASSPASEAYEQYFGPGTRLTVT.

The chain uses TRBV27 and TRBJ2-7, with 9 bases aligning to TRBD1. With V trimmed by 5 bases and J by 6 bases, 5 bases remained unmatched. This CDR3 comprises 13 residues. The V gene's germline CDR1 is MNHEY and CDR2 SMNVEV (reference sequence). DNA of the CDR3: TGTGCCAGCAGTCTGGGACAGGGTGGCGAGCAGTACTTC. This gives the protein CASSLGQGGEQYF.

The chain links TRBV15 to TRBJ2-5; D unresolved. The CDR3 is 13 amino acids. CDR1 is LNHNV, CDR2 YYDKDF, per germline (reference sequence). V was clipped by 0 bases and J by 5 bases, with 7 bases between them. For the CDR3, the DNA is TGTGCCACCAGCAGAGACCCTTCGGAGACCCAGTACTTC. Translation: CATSRDPSETQYF. The variable domain in full, completed from reference TRBV15 and TRBJ2-5, reads DAMVIQNPRYQVTQFGKPVTLSCSQTLNHNVMYWYQQKSSQAPKLLFHYYDKDFNNEADTPDNFQSRRPNTSFCFLDIRSPGLGDTAMYLCATSRDPSETQYFGPGTRLLVL.

The V gene is TRBV7-6, the J gene TRBJ2-7; D is uncertain. In germline, CDR1 is SGHVS, CDR2 FNYEAQ. V lost 1 base and J lost 4, with 8 bases in between. The CDR3 extends over 13 amino acids. The DNA of the CDR3 is TGTGCCAGCAGCTTAGAGACGGATTACGAGCAGTACTTC. This sequence encodes CASSLETDYEQYF.

The V call is TRBV11-2, the J call TRBJ2-4; the D gene could be TRBD1 or TRBD2 (5 bases each). Germline V gives CDR1 SGHAT, CDR2 FQNNGV. V lost 3 bases and J 3 bases, leaving 9 bases between the germline ends. The CDR3 is made up of 14 amino acids. The CDR3: CASSFRDGKNIQYF. CDR3 nucleotides: TGTGCCAGCAGCTTCAGGGACGGCAAAAACATTCAGTACTTC.

This chain links TRBV28 with TRBJ2-3; no definite D call. Between the trimmed V and J ends, which lost 7 bases and 4 bases, there was a span of 24 bases. CDR3 length equals 17 residues. The germline CDR1 and CDR2 sequences are MDHEN and SYDVKM. This chain's CDR3 is CASTARLGRLRSDTQYF. The CDR3 DNA is TGTGCCAGCACGGCCCGCCTAGGACGGTTGAGGTCAGATACGCAGTATTTT.

This chain connects TRBV6-1 to TRBJ2-1; TRBD2 aligns across 15 bases. This CDR3 spans 19 amino acids. Germline V CDR1 and CDR2: MNHNS, SASEGT. J lost 0 bases, V lost 3 bases, and 6 bases had no gene match. The CDR3 reads CASSELGTSGRSSYNEQFF. The CDR3 bases are TGTGCCAGCAGTGAGCTCGGGACTAGCGGGAGGAGCTCCTACAATGAGCAGTTCTTC.

This clone was seen a handful of times. The chain employs TRBV7-9 and TRBJ1-4; 9 bases are a match to TRBD1. Germline V lookup: CDR1 SEHNR, CDR2 FQNEAQ (reference sequence). Trimming at V came to 7 bases and at J to 7 bases, leaving 7 bases not matched to a gene. This CDR3 comprises 14 residues. CDR3 DNA sequence: TGTGCCAGCATCTCACAGGGGGCAGGTGAAAAACTGTTTTTT. Its protein product is CASISQGAGEKLFF.

The chain links TRBV5-3 to TRBJ2-7; D call uncertain. TRBV5-3 is recorded as an ORF, its role being uncertain. V lost 1 base and J 0 bases, leaving 14 bases between the germline ends. The CDR3 has 16 residues. CDR3 sequence: CARSLWAEPRSYEQYF. For the CDR3, the DNA is TGTGCCAGAAGCTTGTGGGCAGAACCCCGCTCCTACGAGCAGTACTTC.